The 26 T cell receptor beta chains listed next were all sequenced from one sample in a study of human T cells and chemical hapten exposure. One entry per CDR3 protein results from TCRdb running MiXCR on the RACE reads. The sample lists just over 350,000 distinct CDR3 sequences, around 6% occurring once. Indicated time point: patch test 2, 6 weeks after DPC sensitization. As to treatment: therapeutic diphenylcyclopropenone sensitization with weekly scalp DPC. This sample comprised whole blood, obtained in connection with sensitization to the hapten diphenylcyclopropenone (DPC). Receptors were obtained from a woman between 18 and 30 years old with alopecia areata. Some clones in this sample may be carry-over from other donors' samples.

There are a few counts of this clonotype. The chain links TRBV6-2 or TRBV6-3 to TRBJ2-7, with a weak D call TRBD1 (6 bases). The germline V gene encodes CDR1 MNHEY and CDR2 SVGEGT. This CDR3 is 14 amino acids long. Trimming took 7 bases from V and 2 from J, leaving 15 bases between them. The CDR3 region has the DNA TGTGCCAGCACCCAAGGGACAACAACCTACGAGCAGTACTTC. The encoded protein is CASTQGTTTYEQYF.

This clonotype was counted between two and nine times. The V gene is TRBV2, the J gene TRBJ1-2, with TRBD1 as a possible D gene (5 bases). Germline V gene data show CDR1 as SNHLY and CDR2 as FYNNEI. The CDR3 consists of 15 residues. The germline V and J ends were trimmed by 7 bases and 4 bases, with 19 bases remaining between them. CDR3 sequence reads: CASNNFWGGSYGYTF. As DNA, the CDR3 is TGTGCCAGCAACAACTTCTGGGGGGGTAGCTATGGCTACACCTTC.

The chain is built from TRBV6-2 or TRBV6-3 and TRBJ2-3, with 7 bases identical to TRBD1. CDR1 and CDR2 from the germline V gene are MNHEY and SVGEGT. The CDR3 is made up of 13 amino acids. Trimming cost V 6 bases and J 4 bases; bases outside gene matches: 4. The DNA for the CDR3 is TGTGCCAGCAGCCGGGACAGCCCAGATACGCAGTATTTT. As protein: CASSRDSPDTQYF.

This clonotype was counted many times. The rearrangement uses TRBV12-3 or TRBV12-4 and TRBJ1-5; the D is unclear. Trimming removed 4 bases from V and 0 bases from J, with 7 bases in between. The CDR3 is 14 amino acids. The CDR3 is CASSYSNSNQPQHF. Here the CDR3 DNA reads TGTGCCAGCAGTTACAGTAATAGCAATCAGCCCCAGCATTTT.

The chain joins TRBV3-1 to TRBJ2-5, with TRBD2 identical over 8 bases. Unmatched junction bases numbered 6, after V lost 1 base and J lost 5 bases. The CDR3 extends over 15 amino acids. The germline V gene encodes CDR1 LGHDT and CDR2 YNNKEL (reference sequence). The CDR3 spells CASSQVGLGVETQYF. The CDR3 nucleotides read TGTGCCAGCAGCCAAGTGGGACTAGGGGTGGAGACCCAGTACTTC.

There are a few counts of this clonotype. DNA for the CDR3: TGTGCCAGCAGCCCACGTCCTAATCAGCCCCAGCATTTT. Translated, it gives CASSPRPNQPQHF. This chain joins TRBV4-2 and TRBJ1-5, with D uncertain. There are 13 residues in the CDR3. Germline V gives CDR1 LGHNA, CDR2 YNFKEQ. Deletions cut 4 bases from V and 4 bases from J, with 8 bases between.

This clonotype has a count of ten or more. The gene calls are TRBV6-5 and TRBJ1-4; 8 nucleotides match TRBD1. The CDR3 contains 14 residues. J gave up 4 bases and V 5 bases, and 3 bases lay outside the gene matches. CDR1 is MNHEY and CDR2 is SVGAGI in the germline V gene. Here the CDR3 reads CASSITGGNEKLFF. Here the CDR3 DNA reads TGTGCCAGCAGTATAACAGGGGGTAATGAAAAACTGTTTTTT.

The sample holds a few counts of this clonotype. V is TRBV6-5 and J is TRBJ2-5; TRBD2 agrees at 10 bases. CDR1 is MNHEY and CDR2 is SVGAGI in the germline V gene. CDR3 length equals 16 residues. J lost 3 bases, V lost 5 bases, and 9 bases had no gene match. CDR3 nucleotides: TGTGCCAGCAGTCGAAGCGGGGGGGCCTGGAAAGAGACCCAGTACTTC. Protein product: CASSRSGGAWKETQYF.

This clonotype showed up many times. The CDR3 nucleotides are TGCAGTGCAAATAGCGGGGGGATTACTAGCACAGATACGCAGTATTTT. It encodes CSANSGGITSTDTQYF. This rearrangement joins TRBV20-1 to TRBJ2-3, with TRBD2 identical over 10 bases. The CDR3 sequence is 16 residues long. Trimming at V came to 6 bases and at J to 0 bases, leaving 9 bases not matched to a gene. Germline loops: CDR1 DFQATT, CDR2 SNEGSKA (reference sequence).

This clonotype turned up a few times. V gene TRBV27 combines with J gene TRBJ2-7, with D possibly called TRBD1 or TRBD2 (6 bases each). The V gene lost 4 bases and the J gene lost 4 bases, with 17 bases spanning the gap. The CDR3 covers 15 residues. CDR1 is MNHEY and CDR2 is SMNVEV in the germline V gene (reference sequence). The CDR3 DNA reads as TGTGCCAGCAGTTCACAGGCAAGGGGGAGGTACGAGCAGTACTTC. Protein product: CASSSQARGRYEQYF.

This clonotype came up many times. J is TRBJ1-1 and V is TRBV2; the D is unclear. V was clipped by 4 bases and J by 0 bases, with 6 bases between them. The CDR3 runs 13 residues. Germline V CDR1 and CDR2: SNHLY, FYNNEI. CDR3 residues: CASSGEVNTEAFF. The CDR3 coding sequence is TGTGCCAGCAGTGGCGAAGTGAACACTGAAGCTTTCTTT.

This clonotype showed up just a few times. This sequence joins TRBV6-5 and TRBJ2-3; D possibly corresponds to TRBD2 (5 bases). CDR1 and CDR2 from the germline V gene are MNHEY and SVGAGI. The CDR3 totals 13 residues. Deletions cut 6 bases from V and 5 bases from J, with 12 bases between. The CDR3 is CASSRTPRDTQYF. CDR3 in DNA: TGTGCCAGCAGCAGGACTCCAAGAGATACGCAGTATTTT.

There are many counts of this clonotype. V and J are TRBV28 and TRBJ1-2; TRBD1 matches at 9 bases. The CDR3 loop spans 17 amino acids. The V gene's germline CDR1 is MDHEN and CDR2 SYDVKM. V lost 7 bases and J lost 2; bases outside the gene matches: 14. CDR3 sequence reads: CASTTGTQGARNYGYTF. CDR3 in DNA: TGTGCCAGCACCACCGGGACACAGGGGGCTAGAAACTATGGCTACACCTTC.

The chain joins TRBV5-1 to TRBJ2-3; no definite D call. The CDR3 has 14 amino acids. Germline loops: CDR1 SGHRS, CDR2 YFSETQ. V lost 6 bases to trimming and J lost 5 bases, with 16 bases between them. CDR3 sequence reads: CASNPFGYVDTQYF. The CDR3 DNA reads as TGCGCCAGCAACCCTTTTGGGTATGTAGATACGCAGTATTTT. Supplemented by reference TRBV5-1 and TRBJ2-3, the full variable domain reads KAGVTQTPRYLIKTRGQQVTLSCSPISGHRSVSWYQQTPGQGLQFLFEYFSETQRNKGNFPGRFSGRQFSNSRSEMNVSTLELGDSALYLCASNPFGYVDTQYFGPGTRLTVL.

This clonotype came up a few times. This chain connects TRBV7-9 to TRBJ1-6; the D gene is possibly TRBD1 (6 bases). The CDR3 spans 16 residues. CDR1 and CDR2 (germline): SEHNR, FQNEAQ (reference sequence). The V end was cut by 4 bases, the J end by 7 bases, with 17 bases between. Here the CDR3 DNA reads TGTGCCAGCAGCTGGGACAAGGCGGGTCTCAATTCACCCCTCCACTTT. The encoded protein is CASSWDKAGLNSPLHF.

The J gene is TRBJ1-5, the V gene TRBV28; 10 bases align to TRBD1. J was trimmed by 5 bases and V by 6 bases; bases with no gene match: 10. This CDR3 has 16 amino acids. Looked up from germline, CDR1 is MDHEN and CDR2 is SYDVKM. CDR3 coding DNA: TGTGCCAGCAGCAATTGGGGACAGGGGATCTATCAGCCCCAGCATTTT. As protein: CASSNWGQGIYQPQHF.

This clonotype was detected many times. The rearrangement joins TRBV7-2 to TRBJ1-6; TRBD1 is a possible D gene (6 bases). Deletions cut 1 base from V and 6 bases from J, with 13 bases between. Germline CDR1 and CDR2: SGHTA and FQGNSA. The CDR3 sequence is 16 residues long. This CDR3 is CASSLDPTGRNSPLHF. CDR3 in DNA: TGTGCCAGCAGCTTAGATCCCACAGGGCGTAATTCACCCCTCCACTTT. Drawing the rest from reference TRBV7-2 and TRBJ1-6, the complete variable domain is GAGVSQSPSNKVTEKGKDVELRCDPISGHTALYWYRQSLGQGLEFLIYFQGNSAPDKSGLPSDRFSAERTGGSVSTLTIQRTQQEDSAVYLCASSLDPTGRNSPLHFGNGTRLTVT.

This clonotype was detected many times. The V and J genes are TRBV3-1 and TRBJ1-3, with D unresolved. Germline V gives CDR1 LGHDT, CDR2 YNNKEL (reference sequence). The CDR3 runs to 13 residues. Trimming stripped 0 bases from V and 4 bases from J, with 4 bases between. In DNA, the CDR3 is TGTGCCAGCAGCCAAGAAGCCGGAAACACCATATATTTT. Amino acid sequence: CASSQEAGNTIYF.

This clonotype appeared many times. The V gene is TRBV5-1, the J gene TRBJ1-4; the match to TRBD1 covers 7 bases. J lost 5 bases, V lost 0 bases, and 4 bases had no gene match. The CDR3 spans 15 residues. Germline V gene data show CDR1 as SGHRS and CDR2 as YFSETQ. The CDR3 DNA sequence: TGCGCCAGCAGCTTGGGGGTAGGGGGCAATGAAAAACTGTTTTTT. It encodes CASSLGVGGNEKLFF.

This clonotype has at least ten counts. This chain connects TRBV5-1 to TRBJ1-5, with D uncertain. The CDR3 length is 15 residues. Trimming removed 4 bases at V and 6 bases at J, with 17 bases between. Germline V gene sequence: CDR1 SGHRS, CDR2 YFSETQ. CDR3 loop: CASSPEGGFSQPQHF. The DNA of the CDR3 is TGCGCCAGCAGCCCTGAGGGCGGTTTCAGTCAGCCCCAGCATTTT.

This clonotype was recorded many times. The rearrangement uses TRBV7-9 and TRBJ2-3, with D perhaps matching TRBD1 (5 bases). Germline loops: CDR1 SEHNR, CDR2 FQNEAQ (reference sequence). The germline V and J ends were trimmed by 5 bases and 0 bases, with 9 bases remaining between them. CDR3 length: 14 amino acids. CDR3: CASSLDISTDTQYF. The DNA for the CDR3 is TGTGCCAGCAGCCTGGACATCAGCACAGATACGCAGTATTTT.

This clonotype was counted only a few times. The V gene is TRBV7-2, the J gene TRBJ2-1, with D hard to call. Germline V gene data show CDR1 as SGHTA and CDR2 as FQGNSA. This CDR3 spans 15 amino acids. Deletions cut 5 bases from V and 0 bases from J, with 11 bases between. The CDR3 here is CASSPGWGSYNEQFF. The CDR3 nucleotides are TGTGCCAGCAGCCCCGGGTGGGGCTCCTACAATGAGCAGTTCTTC. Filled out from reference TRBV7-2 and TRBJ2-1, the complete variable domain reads GAGVSQSPSNKVTEKGKDVELRCDPISGHTALYWYRQSLGQGLEFLIYFQGNSAPDKSGLPSDRFSAERTGGSVSTLTIQRTQQEDSAVYLCASSPGWGSYNEQFFGPGTRLTVL.

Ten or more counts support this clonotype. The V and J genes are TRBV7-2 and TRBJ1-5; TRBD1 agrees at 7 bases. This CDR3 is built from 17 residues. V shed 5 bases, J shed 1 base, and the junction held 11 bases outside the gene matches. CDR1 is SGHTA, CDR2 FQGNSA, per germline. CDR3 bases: TGTGCCAGCAGCCCCTACACGACAGGGCGCAGCAATCAGCCCCAGCATTTT. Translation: CASSPYTTGRSNQPQHF.

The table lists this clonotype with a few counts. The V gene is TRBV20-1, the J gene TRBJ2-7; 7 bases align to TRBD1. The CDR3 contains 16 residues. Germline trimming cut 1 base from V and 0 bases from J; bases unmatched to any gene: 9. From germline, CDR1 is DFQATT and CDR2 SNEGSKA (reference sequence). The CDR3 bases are TGCAGTGCTAGAGTGTACAGGGACAGAGCCTCCTACGAGCAGTACTTC. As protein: CSARVYRDRASYEQYF.

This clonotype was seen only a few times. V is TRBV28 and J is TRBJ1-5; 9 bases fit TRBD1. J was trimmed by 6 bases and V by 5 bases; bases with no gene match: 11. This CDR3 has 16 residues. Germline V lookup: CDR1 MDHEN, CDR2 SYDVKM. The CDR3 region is CASSPPGQGPIQPQHF. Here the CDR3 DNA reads TGTGCCAGCAGTCCACCGGGACAGGGCCCCATTCAGCCCCAGCATTTT.

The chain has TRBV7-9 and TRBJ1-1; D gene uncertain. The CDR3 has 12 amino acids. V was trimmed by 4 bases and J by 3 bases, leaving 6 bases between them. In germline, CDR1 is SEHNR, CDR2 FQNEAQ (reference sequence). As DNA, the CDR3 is TGTGCCAGCAGCTCGACTTACACTGAAGCTTTCTTT. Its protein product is CASSSTYTEAFF.